This TCR beta chain was recorded in a study of blood T cell repertoires in COVID-19. Study summary: Spain, Italy and the United States supplied samples that represented acute and convalescent COVID-19. T cells, B-cell-depleted T cells, or PBMCs provided the cDNA or gDNA that served as material.

Per the study methods: Estimates of nucleated cell counts were drawn from the amplification of reference gene primers. TCRdb's table, derived via immunoSEQ multiplex PCR, lists solely in-frame clones and lacks some. The DNA gave D and trimming, while V, J and clone size come from that table. The data contain tens of thousands of clones, approximately 90% of them singletons. This CDR3 region has 14 residues. The germline CDR1 and CDR2 sequences are MNHEY and SMNVEV (reference sequence). The ends were cut back, 6 bases at V and 8 bases at J, with 16 bases in the middle. V gene TRBV27 combines with J gene TRBJ2-2, with D possibly being TRBD1 (6 bases). The sequencing sample was made of peripheral blood. The TCR originated in a human donor with active COVID-19. The donor label of this sample is uncertain. CDR3 protein: CASSLRPGTGELFF. Written as DNA, the CDR3 is TGTGCCAGCAGCCTCCGACCCGGGACAGGGGAGCTGTTTTTT.